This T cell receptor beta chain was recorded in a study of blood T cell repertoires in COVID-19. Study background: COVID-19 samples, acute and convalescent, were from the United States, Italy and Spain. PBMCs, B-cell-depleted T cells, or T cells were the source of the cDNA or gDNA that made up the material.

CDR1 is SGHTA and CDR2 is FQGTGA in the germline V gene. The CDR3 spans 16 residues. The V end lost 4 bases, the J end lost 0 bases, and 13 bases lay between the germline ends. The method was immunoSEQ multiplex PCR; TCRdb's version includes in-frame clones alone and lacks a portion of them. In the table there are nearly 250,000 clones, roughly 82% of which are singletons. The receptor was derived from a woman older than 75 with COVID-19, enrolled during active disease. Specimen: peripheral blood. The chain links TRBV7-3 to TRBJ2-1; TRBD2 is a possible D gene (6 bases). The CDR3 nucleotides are TGTGCCAGCAGCTCCGCGACCGGGAGCTCCTACAATGAGCAGTTCTTC. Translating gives CASSSATGSSYNEQFF.